The 14 T cell receptor beta chains presented below share a single source sample, sequenced in a study of blood T cells in healthy people across ages. Primers used in a second PCR of roughly 7 to 11 cycles were a sample-barcoded 5' primer and a J-beta primer mix. TCRdb independently ran MiXCR on the 5' RACE reads; one entry per CDR3 protein. The sample carries about 290,000 distinct CDR3 sequences, around 30% recorded once. Sequencing was performed on blood. These receptors were taken from a woman in her seventies in good health.

The chain carries TRBV3-1 and TRBJ2-1; TRBD1 agrees at 7 bases. Trimming removed 3 bases from V and 0 bases from J; junction bases left unmatched: 2. The CDR3 loop spans 15 amino acids. Germline loops: CDR1 LGHDT, CDR2 YNNKEL (reference sequence). The CDR3 coding sequence is TGTGCCAGCAGCCAGACAGGGAGCTCCTACAATGAGCAGTTCTTC. Amino acid sequence: CASSQTGSSYNEQFF.

The chain recombines TRBV7-6 with TRBJ2-5, with a tentative D call TRBD2 (6 bases). The DNA matches TRBJ2-7 better at its end, which makes the J call doubtful. Looked up from germline, CDR1 is SGHVS and CDR2 is FNYEAQ. The CDR3 loop spans 15 amino acids. CDR3 bases: TGTGCCAGCAGCTTACGCCCTACGGGGGCCTACGAGCAGTACTTC. Translation gives CASSLRPTGAYEQYF.

The CDR3 spells CASSRTGGGLQETQYF. The CDR3 DNA sequence: TGTGCCAGCAGCCGGACAGGGGGCGGACTCCAAGAGACCCAGTACTTC. This sequence joins TRBV5-5 and TRBJ2-5, with 11 bases that match TRBD1. The junction had 6 bases not matched to a gene; V was cut back by 4 bases and J by 1 base. The CDR3 contains 16 residues. Germline loops: CDR1 SGHKS, CDR2 YYEKEE (reference sequence).

The chain couples TRBV6-4 to TRBJ2-3; D unresolved. The CDR3 runs 13 residues. From germline, CDR1 is MRHNA and CDR2 SNTAGT. Trimming took 5 bases from V and 0 from J, leaving 6 bases between them. CDR3 sequence reads: CASSSDSTDTQYF. The CDR3 DNA reads as TGTGCCAGCAGTAGCGATAGCACAGATACGCAGTATTTT.

This rearrangement joins TRBV5-1 to TRBJ2-7; the match to TRBD2 covers 7 bases. CDR1 and CDR2 (germline): SGHRS, YFSETQ. The CDR3 is made up of 14 amino acids. Germline trimming cut 0 bases from V and 5 bases from J; bases unmatched to any gene: 5. The CDR3 is CASSLVGRGDEQYF. The DNA for the CDR3 is TGCGCCAGCAGCTTGGTTGGTCGGGGGGACGAGCAGTACTTC.

The chain uses TRBV18 and TRBJ2-7, with no clear D. This CDR3 has 15 residues. CDR1 and CDR2 (germline): KGHSH, LQKENI. Trimming took 3 bases from V and 0 from J, leaving 12 bases between them. CDR3 in amino acids: CASSPASGGSYEQYF. As DNA, the CDR3 is TGTGCCAGCTCACCGGCCTCAGGCGGCTCCTACGAGCAGTACTTC. Filled out from reference TRBV18 and TRBJ2-7, the complete variable domain reads NAGVMQNPRHLVRRRGQEARLRCSPMKGHSHVYWYRQLPEEGLKFMVYLQKENIIDESGMPKERFSAEFPKEGPSILRIQQVVRGDSAAYFCASSPASGGSYEQYFGPGTRLTVT.

The CDR3 DNA is TGTGCCAGCCCTCCCGGGGGTCAGATGAACACTGAAGCTTTCTTT. Translating it yields CASPPGGQMNTEAFF. The genes are TRBV28 and TRBJ1-1; TRBD1 might be the D (5 bases). V dropped 8 bases and J dropped 0 bases, with 16 bases sitting between them. Germline-derived CDR1 and CDR2 are MDHEN and SYDVKM. The CDR3 is 15 residues long.

This chain joins TRBV6-5 and TRBJ2-7; D assignment may be TRBD1 or TRBD2 (6 bases each). Per germline, CDR1 MNHEY and CDR2 SVGAGI. V lost 3 bases, J lost 6 bases, and 21 bases lay in between. The CDR3 totals 16 residues. CDR3 loop: CASSYDGGPAKCEQYF. CDR3 coding DNA: TGTGCCAGCAGTTATGACGGGGGCCCAGCGAAATGCGAGCAGTACTTC.

Ten or more counts support this clonotype. The V and J genes are TRBV12-3 or TRBV12-4 and TRBJ1-4; TRBD1 matches at 7 bases. The CDR3 is 11 residues long. Trimming cost V 7 bases and J 12 bases; bases outside gene matches: 5. CDR3 DNA: TGTGCCAGCAAACAGGGGACGGAACTGTTTTTT. It codes for CASKQGTELFF.

This clonotype has a handful of counts. CDR3 sequence: CASSFGTARNYGYTF. CDR3 DNA sequence: TGCGCCAGCAGCTTTGGCACCGCTCGGAACTATGGCTACACCTTC. The genes are TRBV5-1 and TRBJ1-2; the D is unclear. The germline V gene has CDR1 SGHRS and CDR2 YFSETQ. The CDR3 has 15 residues. V was cut by 2 bases and J by 2 bases, with 13 bases left in between.

The chain is built from TRBV7-8 and TRBJ1-2; TRBD1 agrees at 7 bases. Germline CDR1 is SGHVS and CDR2 is FQNEAQ. J lost 6 bases, V lost 5 bases, and 12 bases had no gene match. This CDR3 region has 15 residues. The CDR3 coding sequence is TGTGCCAGCAGCCCGGGGACAGTCAGGAGGGATGGCTACACCTTC. Translated: CASSPGTVRRDGYTF.

The chain has TRBV5-1 and TRBJ2-7, with D possibly matching TRBD2 (5 bases). The germline V gene encodes CDR1 SGHRS and CDR2 YFSETQ. CDR3 length: 13 residues. Trimming cost V 2 bases and J 3 bases, with 9 bases left between them. CDR3 region: CASSLGGFYEQYF. DNA of the CDR3: TGCGCCAGCAGCTTAGGAGGATTCTACGAGCAGTACTTC.

Points on this clonotype: One end of the junction fails to match germline, which may point to a read error. This chain joins TRBV9 and TRBJ2-5; D is perhaps TRBD1 (5 bases). Germline values: CDR1 SGDLS, CDR2 YYNGEE. The CDR3 is 12 amino acids. The CDR3 region is CASSVAGNEQSF. The CDR3 DNA is TGTGCCAGCAGCGTAGCAGGGAATGAGCAGTCCTTC.

V and J are TRBV7-9 and TRBJ1-4; a weak D match, TRBD1 (6 bases). Trimming shortened V by 5 bases and J by 7 bases, and 11 bases separated the two germline ends. The germline V gene encodes CDR1 SEHNR and CDR2 FQNEAQ (reference sequence). The CDR3 extends over 13 amino acids. The CDR3 nucleotides read TGTGCCAGCAGCGTTACAGGGACTGAAAAACTGTTTTTT. This sequence encodes CASSVTGTEKLFF. Together with reference TRBV7-9 and TRBJ1-4, the CDR3 gives the full variable domain: DTGVSQNPRHKITKRGQNVTFRCDPISEHNRLYWYRQTLGQGPEFLTYFQNEAQLEKSRLLSDRFSAERPKGSFSTLEIQRTEQGDSAMYLCASSVTGTEKLFFGSGTQLSVL.